Sequencing of this T cell receptor beta chain was carried out in a study of identical twins listed by TCRdb under 2016. As for the study more broadly: The study deep-sequenced TCR alpha and beta repertoires from monozygotic twins, unrelated adults of various ages and cord blood to test whether fetal clonotypes persist. Replicate twin experiments were performed at different times using different library preparation protocols to rule out contamination.

To prepare the library, 5' RACE was applied. Sequencing used an Illumina HiSeq 2000. Template switching added a universal primer binding site, and the final cDNA carried a unique molecular identifier that allowed TCR cDNA molecules to be counted accurately. Specific primers in the conserved constant-segment region were used to synthesize first-strand cDNA for TCR alpha and beta chains. To control for contamination, every cDNA library was double barcoded, receiving both a SMART-Mk sample barcode and Illumina barcodes. Two successive PCR steps introduced TruSeq adapter sequences along with Illumina sample barcodes. TCR alpha and beta cDNA libraries were sequenced on the Illumina HiSeq platform with custom primers. The authors processed their data as follows. Raw reads were processed with MiGEC to extract unique molecular identifiers, and MiXCR was used to determine CDR3 positions. Recombination models were inferred per individual with the repgenHMM and IGoR tools using an EM algorithm. Shared clonotype analysis was performed with the tcR package in R, normalizing sharing by the product of cloneset sizes. To study raw recombination without the effects of thymic and clonal selection, out-of-frame nonproductive sequences were analyzed. TCRdb reprocessing: public reads trimmed at Q25 with fastp, clones called with MiXCR, in-frame beta chains kept. Each entry merges the rows of one CDR3 protein and shows their most common DNA and genes. Here the V and J calls rest on TCRdb's processing, not on the authors' analysis. This sample comprises 600,000 to 700,000 distinct CDR3 sequences, 21% of them detected only once. The ten largest clones capture around 4.4% of the sample.

Points the paper makes about the study in general: Zero-insertion analyses could be partly confounded by invariant T cells such as MAIT and iNKT, although diverse VJ usage argued against such confounding for most clonotypes. Fewer insertions were carried by abundant cord blood beta clonotypes; a weaker similar trend was observed in young adult naive repertoires, while no such trend was observed in memory repertoires. In monozygotic twins, recombination models systematically underestimated out-of-frame TCR alpha sharing, but the models matched the sharing seen between unrelated individuals. In beta out-of-frame sequences, excess twin sharing was weaker, because having fewer shared sequences lowered the signal-to-noise ratio. Compared with coincidental sharing between unrelated individuals, out-of-frame TCR alpha sequences shared between twins had an excess of sequences with low generation probability. Because the same donors could not be followed over many years, the conclusions relied on cross-sectional statistical analysis.

Only healthy Caucasian donors were included. The twin cohort consisted of three pairs of female monozygotic twins, all aged roughly 18 to 29 years. Peripheral blood mononuclear cells were used as the source from which RNA for TCR libraries was isolated. Counted from cysteine to phenylalanine, this CDR3 has 17 amino acids. Only the CDR3 portion is preserved as DNA: 51 bases, with reading frame beginning at the first base. After removal of 3 bases from V and 7 bases from J, the junction retains 10 bases not matched to a gene. This clonotype has a handful of counts. Its target antigen remains unknown. No base quality information exists; no much larger clone differs at one position. These same data were also listed under a study on T cells expressing NK-cell markers. As noted in the second study: About 8 donors provided sorted CD3+CD56+NKG2C+, CD3+CD56+NKG2C- and CD3+CD56-NKG2C+ T-cell subsets, whose TCR beta-chain repertoires were profiled. Of the eight sequenced donors, seven were found to be HCMV-seropositive and one was found to be HCMV-seronegative. To restrict sorting to alphabetaTCR-expressing T cells, an anti-gammadeltaTCR antibody was added in several experiments. For over five donors, the dominant CD3+CD56+NKG2C+ clonotypes were among the top 10 CD8+ clonotypes and accounted for about 1.0-7.0% of CD8+ T cells. Those dominant clonotypes were again the most abundant among CD3+CD56-NKG2C+ cells in several donors, at about 25-60.1%. Whether the expanded NKG2C-expressing T cell clones were specific for HCMV antigens remained unclear. The eight sequenced donors were randomly selected healthy volunteers, three men and five women. HCMV serostatus was determined by detecting HCMV-specific IgG in serum with a commercial ELISA kit. For a handful of donors, bulk peripheral blood T-cell repertoires were additionally sequenced from unsorted PBMC. MIGEC was used to demultiplex reads and group the reads by UMI, and MiTCR was used to assemble and quantify clonotypes. To remove erroneous sequences, TCR cDNA sequences were retained only when supported by two or more reads. The tcR package was used for downstream repertoire analysis, and clonotypes were matched between fractions using CDR3 nucleotide sequence together with V segment. VDJmatch was used to annotate antigen specificity against VDJdb, with one amino acid substitution allowed in CDR3.

The sequenced sample was PBMCs. This TCR was sampled from a woman aged 18 to 35 in good health. The V and J segments used are TRBV12-3 or TRBV12-4 and TRBJ1-4; TRBD1 agrees with 11 junctional bases. In nucleotides, the sequence is TGTGCCAGCAGTTTGGCCCGGACAGGGGGCAGGAGTGAAAAACTGTTTTTT. Its translation is CASSLARTGGRSEKLFF.